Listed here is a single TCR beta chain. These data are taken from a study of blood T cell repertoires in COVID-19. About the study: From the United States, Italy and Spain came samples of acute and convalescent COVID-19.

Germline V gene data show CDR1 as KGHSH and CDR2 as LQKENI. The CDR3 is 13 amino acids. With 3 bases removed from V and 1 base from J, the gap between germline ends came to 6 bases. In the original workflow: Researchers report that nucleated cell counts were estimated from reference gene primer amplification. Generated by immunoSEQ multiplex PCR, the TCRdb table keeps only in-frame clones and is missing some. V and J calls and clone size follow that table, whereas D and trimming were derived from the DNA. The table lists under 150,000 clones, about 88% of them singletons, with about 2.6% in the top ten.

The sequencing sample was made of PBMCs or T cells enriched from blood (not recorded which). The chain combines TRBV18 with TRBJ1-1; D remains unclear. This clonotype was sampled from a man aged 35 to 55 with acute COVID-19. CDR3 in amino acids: CASSPAGNTEAFF. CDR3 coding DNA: TGTGCCAGCTCACCTGCCGGGAACACTGAAGCTTTCTTT.